Below are 30 T cell receptor beta chains sequenced from a single sample in a study of cytomegalovirus exposure and HLA in healthy donors. The PCR had 60 Vbeta and 13 Jbeta primers. TCRdb's copy holds only in-frame clones and misses some; the assay was immunoSEQ multiplex PCR. The sample contains about 140,000 clones, 75% to 85% of which appear only once. Sequencing was carried out using PBMCs. The receptors were gathered from a woman aged 18-35 years in good health and CMV-seropositive.

The chain recombines TRBV6-1 with TRBJ2-3, with D maybe TRBD2 (5 bases). Germline V gives CDR1 MNHNS, CDR2 SASEGT. V shed 8 bases and J shed 5 bases, with 17 bases lying between them. CDR3 length: 14 amino acids. The CDR3 DNA reads as TGTGCCAGCGCCGGGGAGCTTTTGATAGATACGCAGTATTTT. Translated, it gives CASAGELLIDTQYF.

V usage is TRBV5-1 and J usage is TRBJ2-3; 10 bases align to TRBD2. The CDR3 consists of 13 residues. V was clipped by 6 bases and J by 3 bases; unmatched bases: 1. The germline V gene encodes CDR1 SGHRS and CDR2 YFSETQ. CDR3: CASTSGGTDTQYF. CDR3 bases: TGCGCCAGCACTAGCGGGGGTACAGATACGCAGTATTTT.

The genes are TRBV6-1 and TRBJ1-5; the D gene is possibly TRBD1 (6 bases). CDR3 length: 15 residues. The ends were cut back, 4 bases at V and 3 bases at J, with 13 bases in the middle. Germline V CDR1 and CDR2: MNHNS, SASEGT. The CDR3 is CASSALTGLNQPQHF. CDR3 nucleotide sequence: TGTGCCAGCAGTGCTTTGACAGGCCTCAATCAGCCCCAGCATTTT.

This chain uses TRBV19 with TRBJ1-2; 10 bases line up with TRBD1. The germline gives CDR1 LNHDA, CDR2 SQIVND (reference sequence). V gave up 4 bases and J gave up 6 bases; unmatched junction bases: 8. CDR3 length: 15 amino acids. Here the CDR3 DNA reads TGTGCCAGTAGTACACCGGGACAGGGGCTGGATGGCTACACCTTC. Its translation is CASSTPGQGLDGYTF.

CDR3 protein: CASSGGAGETQYF. As DNA, the CDR3 is TGTGCCAGCAGTGGGGGGGCCGGAGAGACCCAGTACTTC. The J gene is TRBJ2-5, the V gene TRBV7-9, with D possibly TRBD2 on 7 matching bases. Trimming left V 6 bases short and J 4 bases short, with 12 bases between. Germline CDR1 and CDR2: SEHNR and FQNEAQ (reference sequence). This CDR3 region has 13 residues.

Here the CDR3 DNA reads TGTGCCAGCAGTGGGACAGAGGTGATGAACACTGAAGCTTTCTTT. Its protein is CASSGTEVMNTEAFF. The chain has TRBV6-1 and TRBJ1-1; D possibly corresponds to TRBD1 (6 bases). This CDR3 comprises 15 residues. The V end lost 4 bases, the J end lost 0 bases, and 12 bases lay between the germline ends. The germline V gene has CDR1 MNHNS and CDR2 SASEGT.

J is TRBJ2-1 and V is TRBV15, with TRBD1 as a possible D gene (5 bases). This CDR3 spans 12 amino acids. V was pared by 1 base and J by 10 bases, with 8 bases between. CDR1 is LNHNV, CDR2 YYDKDF, per germline (reference sequence). The CDR3 protein is CATSRVGVEQFF. The CDR3 DNA follows: TGTGCCACCAGCAGAGTAGGGGTAGAGCAGTTCTTC.

The chain carries TRBV27 and TRBJ2-5; 10 positions agree with TRBD2. The J call is uncertain, as TRBJ2-7 better fits the DNA end. CDR3 size: 16 residues. Germline V gives CDR1 MNHEY, CDR2 SMNVEV (reference sequence). CDR3 residues: CASSRRLAGVPYEQYF. The CDR3 DNA reads TGTGCCAGCAGCCGCCGGCTAGCGGGGGTTCCCTACGAGCAGTACTTC.

This clone was recorded a few times. The V call is TRBV12-5, the J call TRBJ1-2, with TRBD1 matching 8 bases. The V gene end was trimmed by 6 bases and the J gene end by 7 bases; junction bases not matched to a gene: 16. Germline CDR1 reads LGHNT; CDR2 reads FRNRAP. CDR3 length equals 16 residues. CDR3 sequence: CASGPILGNRGTGYTF. CDR3 DNA sequence: TGTGCTAGTGGGCCCATCCTCGGGAACAGGGGGACTGGCTACACCTTC. Filled out from reference TRBV12-5 and TRBJ1-2, the complete variable domain reads DARVTQTPRHKVTEMGQEVTMRCQPILGHNTVFWYRQTMMQGLELLAYFRNRAPLDDSGMPKDRFSAEMPDATLATLKIQPSEPRDSAVYFCASGPILGNRGTGYTFGSGTRLTVV.

This chain connects TRBV6-4 to TRBJ2-5; maybe TRBD2 (6 bases). The CDR3 is made up of 13 amino acids. In germline, CDR1 is MRHNA, CDR2 SNTAGT. V was trimmed by 3 bases and J by 4 bases, leaving 9 bases between them. The CDR3 protein is CASSEVSGETQYF. The CDR3 nucleotides read TGTGCCAGCAGTGAGGTTAGCGGAGAGACCCAGTACTTC.

The chain couples TRBV6-1 to TRBJ1-5; TRBD1 might be the D (5 bases). The ends were cut back, 5 bases at V and 6 bases at J, with 14 bases in the middle. CDR3 length: 14 residues. Looked up from germline, CDR1 is MNHNS and CDR2 is SASEGT. CDR3 sequence: CASSIGGEIQPQHF. CDR3 in DNA: TGTGCCAGCAGTATTGGGGGGGAAATTCAGCCCCAGCATTTT.

The CDR3 coding sequence is TGTGCCAGCAGCTTGGGGCTAGCTCCCTATAATTCACCCCTCCACTTT. Translation: CASSLGLAPYNSPLHF. J is TRBJ1-6 and V is TRBV5-6; unclear D gene. CDR1 and CDR2 from the germline V gene are SGHDT and YYEEEE. This CDR3 spans 16 amino acids. Trimming left V 0 bases short and J 2 bases short, with 9 bases between.

The CDR3 DNA sequence: TGTGCCAGCTCACCGCTAGTAGTGGGAGAGACCCAGTACTTC. Translating gives CASSPLVVGETQYF. J is TRBJ2-5 and V is TRBV18; no clear D gene. Looked up from germline, CDR1 is KGHSH and CDR2 is LQKENI. V lost 3 bases to trimming and J lost 4 bases, with 12 bases between them. CDR3 length equals 14 residues.

The J gene is TRBJ1-2, the V gene TRBV4-2; 8 bases map to TRBD1. V trimming: 0 bases; J trimming: 4 bases; junction bases outside the gene matches: 7. CDR1 LGHNA and CDR2 YNFKEQ come from the germline V gene. This CDR3 comprises 16 residues. The CDR3 protein is CASSQDRAGGSYGYTF. CDR3 bases: TGTGCCAGCAGCCAAGATAGGGCAGGGGGCAGCTATGGCTACACCTTC.

The chain joins TRBV5-6 to TRBJ2-3; TRBD1 agrees at 9 bases. V gave up 3 bases and J gave up 7 bases; unmatched junction bases: 6. CDR3 size: 14 residues. Germline CDR1 is SGHDT and CDR2 is YYEEEE. CDR3 protein: CASSSDRGGYTQYF. The CDR3 coding sequence is TGTGCCAGCAGCTCGGACAGGGGAGGGTATACGCAGTATTTT. Full variable domain (missing parts from reference TRBV5-6 and TRBJ2-3): DAGVTQSPTHLIKTRGQQVTLRCSPKSGHDTVSWYQQALGQGPQFIFQYYEEEERQRGNFPDRFSGHQFPNYSSELNVNALLLGDSALYLCASSSDRGGYTQYFGPGTRLTVL.

The chain employs TRBV9 and TRBJ2-7; 7 bases are a match to TRBD2. Trimming removed 4 bases from V and 7 bases from J; junction bases left unmatched: 14. This CDR3 is 15 amino acids long. From germline, CDR1 is SGDLS and CDR2 YYNGEE. CDR3 coding DNA: TGTGCCAGCAGCCCCAGAGGGGAGGGGTTGGGAGAGCAGTACTTC. This sequence encodes CASSPRGEGLGEQYF.

Details on this clone: The junction and the germline gene differ at one end; a read error may be behind it. J is TRBJ1-1 and V is TRBV18, with a possible D match to TRBD1 (5 bases). Germline-derived CDR1 and CDR2 are KGHSH and LQKENI. The CDR3 is 17 residues long. The CDR3 spells CASSPGISFSGNMGWIF. The CDR3 region has the DNA TGTGCCAGCTCACCAGGAATATCCTTTTCAGGGAACATGGGCTGGATATTT.

V is TRBV7-2 and J is TRBJ1-2; D possibly corresponds to TRBD1 (5 bases). CDR3 size: 14 residues. Germline V gives CDR1 SGHTA, CDR2 FQGNSA. V was trimmed by 4 bases and J by 2 bases, leaving 11 bases between them. The CDR3 nucleotides read TGTGCCAGCAGCTCGACAGTTCCAAACTATGGCTACACCTTC. This sequence encodes CASSSTVPNYGYTF.

The rearrangement joins TRBV7-9 to TRBJ2-5; 12 bases align to TRBD1. V lost 6 bases to trimming and J lost 4 bases; unmatched junction nucleotides: 6. The CDR3 is 15 residues long. CDR1 and CDR2 from the germline V gene are SEHNR and FQNEAQ (reference sequence). The CDR3 DNA is TGTGCCAGCAGACTGGGGACAGGGGGCGGAGAGACCCAGTACTTC. Protein: CASRLGTGGGETQYF.

This clone was observed a few times. This sample also contains other DNA sequences that code for the same CDR3. The chain combines TRBV5-1 with TRBJ1-2; D unresolved. CDR3 length: 12 amino acids. Germline lookup yields CDR1 SGHRS and CDR2 YFSETQ. Trimming stripped 0 bases from V and 8 bases from J, with 8 bases between. CDR3 sequence (DNA): TGCGCCAGCAGCTTGGCGGGGTACGGCTACACCTTC. Encoded protein: CASSLAGYGYTF.

This chain connects TRBV5-1 to TRBJ2-2; 12 bases align to TRBD1. V shed 3 bases and J 6 bases; nucleotides not matched to a gene: 15. This CDR3 spans 19 amino acids. The germline V gene encodes CDR1 SGHRS and CDR2 YFSETQ. The CDR3 DNA follows: TGCGCCAGCAGCTCGTCTGCAGCCCGGGACAGGGGGCGCTCCGGGGAGCTGTTTTTT. This gives the protein CASSSSAARDRGRSGELFF.

The rearrangement uses TRBV5-1 and TRBJ2-1; 10 nucleotides line up with TRBD2. V gave up 3 bases and J gave up 8 bases; unmatched junction bases: 14. CDR1 is SGHRS and CDR2 is YFSETQ in the germline V gene. The CDR3 runs 17 residues. DNA of the CDR3: TGCGCCAGCAGCTGGACCCCCGGGGGACTAGCGTACGATGAGCAGTTCTTC. Translating it yields CASSWTPGGLAYDEQFF.

This clone was counted between two and nine times. The chain couples TRBV5-4 to TRBJ2-2, with D possibly TRBD2 on 6 matching bases. The CDR3 is made up of 18 amino acids. Between the trimmed V and J ends, which lost 4 bases and 0 bases, there was a span of 19 bases. Germline loops: CDR1 SGHNT, CDR2 YYREEE (reference sequence). The CDR3 nucleotides are TGTGCCAGCAGCCAAGACGGGGGAAATATCGCGAACACCGGGGAGCTGTTTTTT. It encodes CASSQDGGNIANTGELFF.

The gene calls are TRBV5-1 and TRBJ2-5; a weak D match, TRBD1 (6 bases). Deletions cut 4 bases from V and 5 bases from J, with 18 bases between. Germline V lookup: CDR1 SGHRS, CDR2 YFSETQ. This CDR3 is built from 15 residues. The chain's CDR3 is CASSGSSTGWETQYF. DNA of the CDR3: TGCGCCAGCAGCGGATCCTCTACAGGGTGGGAGACCCAGTACTTC.

In nucleotides, the CDR3 is TGTGCCAGCAGGGACAGGGGTTCCTATAATTCACCCCTCCACTTT. It encodes CASRDRGSYNSPLHF. V is TRBV6-5 and J is TRBJ1-6; 9 bases map to TRBD1. The ends lost 6 bases at V and 1 base at J; junction bases unmatched: 1. The CDR3 runs 15 residues. The V gene's germline CDR1 is MNHEY and CDR2 SVGAGI.

The chain combines TRBV7-2 with TRBJ2-7; D may be TRBD2 (7 bases). In germline, CDR1 is SGHTA, CDR2 FQGNSA. The CDR3 is 13 residues long. V lost 5 bases and J 6 bases, leaving 14 bases between the germline ends. The DNA of the CDR3 is TGTGCCAGCAGCGGGGGGGCCGTCCGCGAGCAGTACTTC. Amino acid sequence: CASSGGAVREQYF.

The chain combines TRBV5-1 with TRBJ1-1, with TRBD1 matching over 8 bases. Germline V gene lookup returns CDR1 SGHRS and CDR2 YFSETQ. After removal of 4 bases from V and 0 bases from J, the junction contained 8 bases not matched to a gene. This CDR3 region has 16 residues. The CDR3 is CASSNTGGGMNTEAFF. In DNA, the CDR3 is TGCGCCAGCAGCAACACAGGGGGGGGCATGAACACTGAAGCTTTCTTT. The full variable domain, with the rest looked up from reference TRBV5-1 and TRBJ1-1, is KAGVTQTPRYLIKTRGQQVTLSCSPISGHRSVSWYQQTPGQGLQFLFEYFSETQRNKGNFPGRFSGRQFSNSRSEMNVSTLELGDSALYLCASSNTGGGMNTEAFFGQGTRLTVV.

By share of the sample, this clone is medium-sized. This chain connects TRBV6-4 to TRBJ2-2; no definite D call. The CDR3 covers 13 residues. The germline V gene encodes CDR1 MRHNA and CDR2 SNTAGT. The germline V and J ends were trimmed by 4 bases and 3 bases, with 6 bases remaining between them. The chain's CDR3 is CASSGQDTGELFF. CDR3 sequence (DNA): TGTGCCAGCAGTGGTCAGGACACCGGGGAGCTGTTTTTT.

The chain employs TRBV6-5 and TRBJ1-6; 7 bases are shared with TRBD1. Looked up from germline, CDR1 is MNHEY and CDR2 is SVGAGI. With V trimmed by 2 bases and J by 6 bases, 4 bases remained unmatched. This CDR3 region has 15 residues. The CDR3 region has the DNA TGTGCCAGCAGTTACCGGGACAGATCTAATTCACCCCTCCACTTT. This translates into CASSYRDRSNSPLHF.

CDR3 sequence reads: CASSPRDTMNTEAFF. The CDR3 DNA sequence: TGTGCCAGCAGCCCCCGGGACACCATGAACACTGAAGCTTTCTTT. The chain is built from TRBV6-6 and TRBJ1-1, with D tentatively TRBD1 (6 bases). CDR3 size: 15 residues. The ends were cut back, 6 bases at V and 0 bases at J, with 14 bases in the middle. Germline loops: CDR1 MNHNY, CDR2 SVGAGI (reference sequence).